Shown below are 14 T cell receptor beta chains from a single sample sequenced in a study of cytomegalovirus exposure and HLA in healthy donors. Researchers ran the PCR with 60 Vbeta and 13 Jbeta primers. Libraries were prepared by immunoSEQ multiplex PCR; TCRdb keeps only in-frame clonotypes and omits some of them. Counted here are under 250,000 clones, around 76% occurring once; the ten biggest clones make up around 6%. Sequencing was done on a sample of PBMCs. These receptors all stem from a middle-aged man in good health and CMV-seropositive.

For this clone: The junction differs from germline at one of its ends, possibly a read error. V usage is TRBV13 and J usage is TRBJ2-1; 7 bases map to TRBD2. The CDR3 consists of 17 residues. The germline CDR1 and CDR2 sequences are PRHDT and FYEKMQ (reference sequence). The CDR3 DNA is TGTGCCAGCAGCTCCCTCGGTTTAGCGGGTTTCTACAATGGGCAGTTCTTC. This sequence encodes CASSSLGLAGFYNGQFF. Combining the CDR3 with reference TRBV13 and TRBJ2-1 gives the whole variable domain AAGVIQSPRHLIKEKRETATLKCYPIPRHDTVYWYQQGPGQDPQFLISFYEKMQSDKGSIPDRFSAQQFSDYHSELNMSSLELGDSALYFCASSSLGLAGFYNGQFFGPGTRLTVL.

The CDR3 region is CASSLDGDYGYTF. CDR3 in DNA: TGTGCCAGCAGCTTAGACGGAGACTATGGCTACACCTTC. The gene calls are TRBV7-6 and TRBJ1-2; D is unclear. V lost 1 base to trimming and J lost 3 bases, with 6 bases between them. Per the germline V gene, CDR1 is SGHVS and CDR2 is FNYEAQ. This CDR3 has 13 residues.

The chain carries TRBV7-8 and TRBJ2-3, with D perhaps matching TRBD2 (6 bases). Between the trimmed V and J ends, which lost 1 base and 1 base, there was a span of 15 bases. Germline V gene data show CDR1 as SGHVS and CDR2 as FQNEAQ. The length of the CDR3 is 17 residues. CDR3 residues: CASSLVFGGEGTDTQYF. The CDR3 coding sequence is TGTGCCAGCAGCTTAGTATTCGGTGGGGAGGGCACAGATACGCAGTATTTT.

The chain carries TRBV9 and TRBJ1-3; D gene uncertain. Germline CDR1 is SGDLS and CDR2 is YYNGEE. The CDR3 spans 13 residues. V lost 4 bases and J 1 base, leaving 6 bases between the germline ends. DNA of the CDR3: TGTGCCAGCAGCCCAGGTTCTGGAAACACCATATATTTT. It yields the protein CASSPGSGNTIYF.

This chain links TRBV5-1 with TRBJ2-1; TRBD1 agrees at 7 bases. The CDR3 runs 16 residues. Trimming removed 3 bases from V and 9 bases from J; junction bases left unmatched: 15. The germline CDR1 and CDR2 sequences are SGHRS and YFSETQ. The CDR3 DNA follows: TGCGCCAGCAGCTCTCCAGAGACAGGGTTGAACACTGAGCAGTTCTTC. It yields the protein CASSSPETGLNTEQFF.

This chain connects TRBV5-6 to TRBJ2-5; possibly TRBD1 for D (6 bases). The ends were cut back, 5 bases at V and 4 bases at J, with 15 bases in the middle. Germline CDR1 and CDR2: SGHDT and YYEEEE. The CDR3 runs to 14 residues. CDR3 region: CASSIIQGIETQYF. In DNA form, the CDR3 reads TGTGCCAGCAGTATCATTCAGGGGATAGAGACCCAGTACTTC. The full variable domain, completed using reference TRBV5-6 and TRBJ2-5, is DAGVTQSPTHLIKTRGQQVTLRCSPKSGHDTVSWYQQALGQGPQFIFQYYEEEERQRGNFPDRFSGHQFPNYSSELNVNALLLGDSALYLCASSIIQGIETQYFGPGTRLLVL.

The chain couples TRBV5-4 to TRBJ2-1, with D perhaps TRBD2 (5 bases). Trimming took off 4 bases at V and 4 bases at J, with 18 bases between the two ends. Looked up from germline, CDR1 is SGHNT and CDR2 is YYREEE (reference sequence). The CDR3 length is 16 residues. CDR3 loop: CASSPTGGLYYNEQFF. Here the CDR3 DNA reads TGTGCCAGCAGCCCCACCGGCGGACTCTATTACAATGAGCAGTTCTTC.

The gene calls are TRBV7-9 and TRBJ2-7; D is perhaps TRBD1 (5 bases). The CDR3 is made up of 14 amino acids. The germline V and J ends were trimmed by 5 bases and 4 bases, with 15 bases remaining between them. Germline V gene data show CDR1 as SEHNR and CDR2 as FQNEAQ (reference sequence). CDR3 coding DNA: TGTGCCAGCAGCCGCTCCACTCAGGGTTACGAGCAGTACTTC. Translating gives CASSRSTQGYEQYF. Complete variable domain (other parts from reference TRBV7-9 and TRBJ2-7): DTGVSQNPRHKITKRGQNVTFRCDPISEHNRLYWYRQTLGQGPEFLTYFQNEAQLEKSRLLSDRFSAERPKGSFSTLEIQRTEQGDSAMYLCASSRSTQGYEQYFGPGTRLTVT.

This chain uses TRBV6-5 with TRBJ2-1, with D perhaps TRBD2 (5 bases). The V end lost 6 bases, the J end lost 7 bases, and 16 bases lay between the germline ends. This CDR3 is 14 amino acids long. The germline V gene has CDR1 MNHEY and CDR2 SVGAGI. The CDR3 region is CASRDSRWRNEQFF. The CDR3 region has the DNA TGTGCCAGCAGGGACTCCCGCTGGAGGAATGAGCAGTTCTTC.

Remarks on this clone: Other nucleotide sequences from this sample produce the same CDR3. CDR3 sequence reads: CASSFLSSYNEQFF. The DNA for the CDR3 is TGTGCCAGCAGTTTCCTGAGCTCCTACAATGAGCAGTTCTTC. This chain links TRBV27 with TRBJ2-1; D is undetermined. The CDR3 has 14 residues. Trimming took 3 bases from V and 0 from J, leaving 6 bases between them. Germline V gene data show CDR1 as MNHEY and CDR2 as SMNVEV (reference sequence).

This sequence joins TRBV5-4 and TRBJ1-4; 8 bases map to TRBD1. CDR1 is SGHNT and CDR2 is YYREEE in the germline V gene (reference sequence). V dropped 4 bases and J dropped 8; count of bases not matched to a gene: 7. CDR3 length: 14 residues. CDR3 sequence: CASSAGTGDEKLFF. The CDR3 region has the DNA TGTGCCAGCAGCGCCGGGACAGGAGACGAAAAACTGTTTTTT.

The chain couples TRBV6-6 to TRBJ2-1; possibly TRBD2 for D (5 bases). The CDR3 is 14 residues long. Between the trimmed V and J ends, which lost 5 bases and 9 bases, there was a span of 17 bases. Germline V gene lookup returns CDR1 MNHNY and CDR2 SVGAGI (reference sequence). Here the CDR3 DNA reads TGTGCCAGCAGTGACAACGGGCTAGCCTCTGAGCAGTTCTTC. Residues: CASSDNGLASEQFF.

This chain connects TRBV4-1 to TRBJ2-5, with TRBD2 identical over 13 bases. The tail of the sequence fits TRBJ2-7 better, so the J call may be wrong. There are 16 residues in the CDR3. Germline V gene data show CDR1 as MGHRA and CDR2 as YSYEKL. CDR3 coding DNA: TGCGCCAGCAGCCATGTGGGACTAGCGGGGACCTACGAGCAGTACTTC. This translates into CASSHVGLAGTYEQYF.

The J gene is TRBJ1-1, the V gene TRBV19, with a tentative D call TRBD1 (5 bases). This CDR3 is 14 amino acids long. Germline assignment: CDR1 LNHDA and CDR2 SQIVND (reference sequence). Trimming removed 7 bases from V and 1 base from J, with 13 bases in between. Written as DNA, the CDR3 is TGTGCCAGTACTACCATCGGGGGGAACACTGAAGCTTTCTTT. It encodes CASTTIGGNTEAFF. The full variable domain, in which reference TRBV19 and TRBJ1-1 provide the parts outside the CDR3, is DGGITQSPKYLFRKEGQNVTLSCEQNLNHDAMYWYRQDPGQGLRLIYYSQIVNDFQKGDIAEGYSVSREKKESFPLTVTSAQKNPTAFYLCASTTIGGNTEAFFGQGTRLTVV.